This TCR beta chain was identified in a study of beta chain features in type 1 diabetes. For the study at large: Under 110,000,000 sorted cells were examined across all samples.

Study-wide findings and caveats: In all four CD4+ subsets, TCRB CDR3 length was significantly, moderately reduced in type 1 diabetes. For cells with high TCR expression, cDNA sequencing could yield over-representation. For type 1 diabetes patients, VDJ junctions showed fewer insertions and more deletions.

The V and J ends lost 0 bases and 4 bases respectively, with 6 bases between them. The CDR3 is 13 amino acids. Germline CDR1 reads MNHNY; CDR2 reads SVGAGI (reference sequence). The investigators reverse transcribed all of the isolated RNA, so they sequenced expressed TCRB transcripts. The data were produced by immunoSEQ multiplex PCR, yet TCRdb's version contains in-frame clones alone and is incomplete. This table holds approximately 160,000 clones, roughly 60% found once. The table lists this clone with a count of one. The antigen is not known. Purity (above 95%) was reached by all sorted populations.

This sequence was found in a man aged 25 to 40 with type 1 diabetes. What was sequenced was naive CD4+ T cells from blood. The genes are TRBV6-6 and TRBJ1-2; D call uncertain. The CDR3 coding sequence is TGTGCCAGCAGTTACTCCGAGGCCTATGGCTACACCTTC. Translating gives CASSYSEAYGYTF.